Each of the 25 T cell receptor beta chains below was sequenced from the same sample in a study of technical replicates of blood from a handful of donors. The data were produced by immunoSEQ multiplex PCR, yet TCRdb's version contains in-frame clones alone and is incomplete. Among roughly 70,000 clones listed, just under 95% were seen once. Sequencing used T cells isolated from PBMCs. These TCRs come from a human donor in good health.

This sequence joins TRBV2 and TRBJ1-5; 8 bases are shared with TRBD1. V dropped 7 bases and J dropped 7; count of bases not matched to a gene: 12. The CDR3 runs 15 residues. Germline assignment: CDR1 SNHLY and CDR2 FYNNEI. Written as DNA, the CDR3 is TGTGCCAGCAATGCCAGACAGGGGAGTGAGCAGCCCCAGCATTTT. This translates into CASNARQGSEQPQHF.

The V gene is TRBV27, the J gene TRBJ2-7, with a weak D call TRBD2 (5 bases). Trimming took 5 bases from V and 7 from J, leaving 18 bases between them. Per the germline V gene, CDR1 is MNHEY and CDR2 is SMNVEV (reference sequence). The CDR3 extends over 14 amino acids. CDR3 in DNA: TGTGCCAGCAGTCCCACCTCCTTTCGAGGGGAGCAGTACTTC. It encodes CASSPTSFRGEQYF.

The CDR3, as DNA: TGTGCCAGCAGTTATAACAAGAACACTGAAGCTTTCTTT. Translated, it gives CASSYNKNTEAFF. The chain carries TRBV9 and TRBJ1-1, with D unresolved. Per the germline V gene, CDR1 is SGDLS and CDR2 is YYNGEE. The CDR3 sequence is 13 residues long. V dropped 5 bases and J dropped 1 base, with 9 bases sitting between them.

The V call is TRBV5-1, the J call TRBJ2-7, with 14 bases matching TRBD2. From germline, CDR1 is SGHRS and CDR2 YFSETQ. The ends lost 4 bases at V and 1 base at J; junction bases unmatched: 7. The CDR3 spans 17 residues. The CDR3 loop reads CASSPGTSGRGSYEQYF. The CDR3 nucleotides are TGCGCCAGCAGCCCGGGGACTAGCGGGAGAGGGTCCTACGAGCAGTACTTC. Full variable domain (remainder filled in from reference TRBV5-1 and TRBJ2-7): KAGVTQTPRYLIKTRGQQVTLSCSPISGHRSVSWYQQTPGQGLQFLFEYFSETQRNKGNFPGRFSGRQFSNSRSEMNVSTLELGDSALYLCASSPGTSGRGSYEQYFGPGTRLTVT.

The chain couples TRBV7-9 to TRBJ1-1; no clear D gene. This CDR3 contains 14 residues. Between the trimmed V and J ends, which lost 2 bases and 0 bases, there was a span of 7 bases. Looked up from germline, CDR1 is SEHNR and CDR2 is FQNEAQ (reference sequence). DNA of the CDR3: TGTGCCAGCAGCTTAAGTGCGGTGAACACTGAAGCTTTCTTT. Its protein is CASSLSAVNTEAFF.

The chain is built from TRBV7-2 and TRBJ2-1; 8 bases align to TRBD2. This CDR3 comprises 16 residues. V was clipped by 5 bases and J by 8 bases; unmatched bases: 14. Per the germline V gene, CDR1 is SGHTA and CDR2 is FQGNSA. The CDR3: CASSIPGLVFYDEQFF. The CDR3 nucleotides are TGTGCCAGCAGCATACCGGGACTAGTTTTCTATGATGAGCAGTTCTTC.

This clone was seen more than once but under ten times. The chain combines TRBV29-1 with TRBJ2-3; 9 bases are a match to TRBD2. CDR3 length equals 14 residues. Germline V gene data show CDR1 as SQVTM and CDR2 as ANQGSEA. The V segment lost 6 bases and the J segment 5 bases; nucleotides outside the gene matches: 9. This CDR3 is CSVVSSGIGDTQYF. In DNA, the CDR3 is TGCAGCGTGGTATCTAGCGGGATTGGAGATACGCAGTATTTT.

This clone is a singleton in its sample. The chain employs TRBV9 and TRBJ2-5; 7 bases align to TRBD2. Germline CDR1 is SGDLS and CDR2 is YYNGEE. The V segment lost 0 bases and the J segment 3 bases; nucleotides outside the gene matches: 5. This CDR3 has 15 residues. The CDR3 protein is CASSVGEGGKETQYF. CDR3 DNA: TGTGCCAGCAGCGTAGGGGAGGGAGGAAAAGAGACCCAGTACTTC.

The chain couples TRBV27 to TRBJ2-5; maybe TRBD2 (7 bases). The ends were cut back, 3 bases at V and 4 bases at J, with 12 bases in the middle. Germline CDR1 and CDR2: MNHEY and SMNVEV (reference sequence). The CDR3 contains 14 residues. The CDR3 DNA reads as TGTGCCAGCAGTTTTCGGGGGGCCTCAGAGACCCAGTACTTC. It yields the protein CASSFRGASETQYF.

The rearrangement links TRBV6-4 to TRBJ2-3; TRBD2 matches at 7 bases. CDR1 and CDR2 (germline): MRHNA, SNTAGT. CDR3 length equals 15 residues. V gave up 0 bases and J gave up 7 bases; unmatched junction bases: 7. The CDR3 DNA reads as TGTGCCAGCAGTGACTCGAGGGGCGGGAGAAATACGCAGTATTTT. Translation gives CASSDSRGGRNTQYF.

The chain carries TRBV13 and TRBJ2-5, with 12 positions matching TRBD2. V lost 3 bases, J lost 1 base, and 12 bases stayed unmatched. Germline loops: CDR1 PRHDT, CDR2 FYEKMQ (reference sequence). The CDR3 extends over 19 amino acids. The CDR3 DNA is TGTGCCAGCAGCTTGAGGCGGGCCCAGACTAGCGGGAGCCAAGAGACCCAGTACTTC. As protein: CASSLRRAQTSGSQETQYF. The full variable domain, with the rest looked up from reference TRBV13 and TRBJ2-5, is AAGVIQSPRHLIKEKRETATLKCYPIPRHDTVYWYQQGPGQDPQFLISFYEKMQSDKGSIPDRFSAQQFSDYHSELNMSSLELGDSALYFCASSLRRAQTSGSQETQYFGPGTRLLVL.

The chain has TRBV9 and TRBJ1-2; maybe TRBD1 (6 bases). Germline CDR1 and CDR2: SGDLS and YYNGEE. V dropped 4 bases and J dropped 8 bases, with 21 bases sitting between them. CDR3 length: 15 amino acids. The CDR3 coding sequence is TGTGCCAGCAGCCCAGGGGCCCACCCCTCGTTCGGCTACACCTTC. It translates to CASSPGAHPSFGYTF.

The chain is built from TRBV4-1 and TRBJ2-5, with 9 bases matching TRBD2. The CDR3 runs 14 residues. The germline CDR1 and CDR2 sequences are MGHRA and YSYEKL. V shed 2 bases, J shed 2 bases, and the junction held 0 bases outside the gene matches. The CDR3 nucleotides are TGCGCCAGCAGCCAACTAGCGGGGCAAGAGACCCAGTACTTC. Residues: CASSQLAGQETQYF.

The chain couples TRBV11-3 to TRBJ2-1; 8 bases line up with TRBD2. Germline V gene sequence: CDR1 SGHNT, CDR2 YENEEA. The CDR3 spans 15 residues. V gave up 1 base and J gave up 9 bases; unmatched junction bases: 8. The CDR3 region is CASSLGTARGGEQFF. DNA of the CDR3: TGTGCCAGCAGCTTAGGGACTGCCCGGGGGGGTGAGCAGTTCTTC.

The chain combines TRBV7-9 with TRBJ2-2; the D is unclear. V was pared by 1 base and J by 3 bases, with 6 bases between. CDR1 SEHNR and CDR2 FQNEAQ come from the germline V gene (reference sequence). This CDR3 comprises 14 residues. This CDR3 is CASSLDRDTGELFF. In DNA, the CDR3 is TGTGCCAGCAGCTTAGACCGGGACACCGGGGAGCTGTTTTTT.

The chain has TRBV28 and TRBJ1-1; D is perhaps TRBD1 (5 bases). The germline V gene encodes CDR1 MDHEN and CDR2 SYDVKM. Trimming removed 3 bases at V and 6 bases at J, with 14 bases between. The CDR3 has 14 residues. The CDR3 loop is CASSLAGLVPEAFF. The CDR3 DNA is TGTGCCAGCAGTTTGGCAGGGTTGGTCCCTGAAGCTTTCTTT.

The rearrangement links TRBV9 to TRBJ1-2; 9 bases fit TRBD1. Trimming cost V 3 bases and J 4 bases; bases outside gene matches: 13. The CDR3 is 17 amino acids. The germline V gene encodes CDR1 SGDLS and CDR2 YYNGEE. The CDR3 sequence: CASSGTRERGQGYGYTF. CDR3 in DNA: TGTGCCAGCAGCGGAACAAGAGAGAGGGGACAGGGCTATGGCTACACCTTC.

This clone was picked up one time. The V gene is TRBV7-3, the J gene TRBJ2-2; possible D gene TRBD2, 5 bases. Germline values: CDR1 SGHTA, CDR2 FQGTGA. CDR3 length equals 15 residues. V shed 0 bases and J shed 7 bases, with 12 bases lying between them. The CDR3 here is CASSLTERAGGELFF. The CDR3 DNA reads TGTGCCAGCAGCTTAACGGAAAGGGCGGGCGGGGAGCTGTTTTTT.

The genes are TRBV10-3 and TRBJ2-2; TRBD2 is a possible D gene (5 bases). The CDR3 spans 16 residues. V shed 0 bases and J shed 6 bases, with 14 bases lying between them. Germline loops: CDR1 ENHRY, CDR2 SYGVKD. CDR3: CAISESEGSFSGELFF. The CDR3 DNA reads TGTGCCATCAGTGAGTCTGAAGGGAGTTTCTCCGGGGAGCTGTTTTTT.

This chain links TRBV4-2 with TRBJ2-5; 7 nucleotides agree with TRBD2. Germline-derived CDR1 and CDR2 are LGHNA and YNFKEQ. The CDR3 runs to 15 residues. V lost 1 base and J lost 5; bases outside the gene matches: 7. CDR3 amino acids: CASSQVAGDYETQYF. CDR3 in DNA: TGTGCCAGCAGCCAAGTGGCGGGAGATTATGAGACCCAGTACTTC.

The chain has TRBV10-3 and TRBJ2-7, with TRBD1 matching 8 bases. CDR1 ENHRY and CDR2 SYGVKD come from the germline V gene. This CDR3 contains 12 residues. V was clipped by 11 bases and J by 6 bases; unmatched bases: 9. The CDR3 DNA reads as TGTGCCGTCTTCTCAGGGGGCAGCGAGCAGTACTTC. This gives the protein CAVFSGGSEQYF.

The chain has TRBV5-8 and TRBJ1-1; 7 bases align to TRBD1. V lost 7 bases to trimming and J lost 0 bases; unmatched junction nucleotides: 18. CDR1 and CDR2 from the germline V gene are SGHTS and YDEGEE. This CDR3 region has 18 residues. CDR3 sequence (DNA): TGTGCCAGCTCCTCCATCGGGACAGCCTTCTCTCTGAACACTGAAGCTTTCTTT. As protein: CASSSIGTAFSLNTEAFF.

The rearrangement joins TRBV30 to TRBJ2-7; 12 bases agree with TRBD2. The germline gives CDR1 GTSNPN, CDR2 SVGIG (reference sequence). The junction had 2 bases not matched to a gene; V was cut back by 5 bases and J by 3 bases. The CDR3 contains 13 residues. CDR3 sequence: CAWSGLAGYEQYF. The CDR3 region has the DNA TGTGCCTGGTCGGGACTAGCGGGCTACGAGCAGTACTTC.

The chain has TRBV5-4 and TRBJ1-4; TRBD1 is a possible D gene (5 bases). This CDR3 has 12 amino acids. Trimming removed 4 bases from V and 6 bases from J, with 7 bases in between. CDR1 SGHNT and CDR2 YYREEE come from the germline V gene (reference sequence). The CDR3 DNA reads TGTGCCAGCAGCGCGACAGATGAAAAACTGTTTTTT. Residues: CASSATDEKLFF.

This clone was picked up one time. V gene TRBV4-1 combines with J gene TRBJ1-3; no clear D. The CDR3 runs 13 residues. V was pared by 4 bases and J by 4 bases, with 8 bases between. CDR1 and CDR2 (germline): MGHRA, YSYEKL. Written as DNA, the CDR3 is TGCGCCAGCAGCCTCGAGTACGGAAACACCATATATTTT. Encoded protein: CASSLEYGNTIYF.